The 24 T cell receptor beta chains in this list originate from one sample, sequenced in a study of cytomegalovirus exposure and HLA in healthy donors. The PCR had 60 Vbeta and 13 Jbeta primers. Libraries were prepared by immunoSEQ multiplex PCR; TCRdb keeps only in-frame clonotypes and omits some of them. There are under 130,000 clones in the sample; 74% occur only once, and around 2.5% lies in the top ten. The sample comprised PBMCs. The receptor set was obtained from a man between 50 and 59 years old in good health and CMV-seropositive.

CDR3 bases: TGCGCCAGCAGCCTAGGGACTAGCGGCTACGAGCAGTACTTC. As protein: CASSLGTSGYEQYF. The chain has TRBV5-1 and TRBJ2-7; 11 nucleotides align to TRBD2. V was pared by 4 bases and J by 3 bases, with 3 bases of the junction left unmatched. This CDR3 has 14 amino acids. Germline CDR1 is SGHRS and CDR2 is YFSETQ.

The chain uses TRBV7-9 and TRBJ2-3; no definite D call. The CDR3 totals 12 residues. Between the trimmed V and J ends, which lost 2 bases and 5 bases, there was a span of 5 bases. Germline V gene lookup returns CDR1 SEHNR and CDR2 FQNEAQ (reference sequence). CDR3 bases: TGTGCCAGCAGCTTACAGCGAGATACGCAGTATTTT. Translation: CASSLQRDTQYF.

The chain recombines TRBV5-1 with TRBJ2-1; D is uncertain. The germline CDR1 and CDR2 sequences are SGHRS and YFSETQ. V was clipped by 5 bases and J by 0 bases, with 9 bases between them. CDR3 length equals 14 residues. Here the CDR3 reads CASRNYGSYNEQFF. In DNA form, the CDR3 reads TGCGCCAGCAGAAACTATGGCTCCTACAATGAGCAGTTCTTC.

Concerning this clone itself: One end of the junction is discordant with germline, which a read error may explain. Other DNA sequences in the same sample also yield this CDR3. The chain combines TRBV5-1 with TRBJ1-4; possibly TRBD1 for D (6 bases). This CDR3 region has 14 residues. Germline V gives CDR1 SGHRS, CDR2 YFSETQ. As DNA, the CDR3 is TGCGCCAGCAGCTTGGCAGGGGCGGAGGAAAAATTGTTTTTT. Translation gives CASSLAGAEEKLFF.

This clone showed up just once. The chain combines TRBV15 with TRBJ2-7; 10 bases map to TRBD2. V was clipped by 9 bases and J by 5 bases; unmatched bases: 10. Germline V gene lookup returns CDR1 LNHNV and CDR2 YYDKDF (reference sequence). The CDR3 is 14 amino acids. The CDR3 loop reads CATESGRGSDEQYF. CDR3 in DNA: TGTGCCACTGAGAGCGGGAGGGGTTCGGACGAGCAGTACTTC.

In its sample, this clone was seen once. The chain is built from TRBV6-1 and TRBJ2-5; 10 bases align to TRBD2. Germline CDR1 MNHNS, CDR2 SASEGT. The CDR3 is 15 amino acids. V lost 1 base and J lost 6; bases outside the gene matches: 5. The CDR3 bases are TGTGCCAGCAGTGAAGGGGCTAGCGGGAGCCAGACCCAGTACTTC. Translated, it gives CASSEGASGSQTQYF.

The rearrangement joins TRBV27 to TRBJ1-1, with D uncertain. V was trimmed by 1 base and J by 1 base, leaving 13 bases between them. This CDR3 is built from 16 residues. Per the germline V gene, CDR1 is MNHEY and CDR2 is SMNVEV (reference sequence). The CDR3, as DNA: TGTGCCAGCAGTTTATTATCAGGAATGCAGAACACTGAAGCTTTCTTT. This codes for CASSLLSGMQNTEAFF.

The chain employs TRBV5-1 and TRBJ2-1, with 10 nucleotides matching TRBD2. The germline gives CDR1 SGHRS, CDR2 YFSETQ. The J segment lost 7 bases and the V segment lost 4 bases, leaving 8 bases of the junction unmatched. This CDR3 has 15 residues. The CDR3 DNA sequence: TGCGCCAGCAGCGATCTAGCGGGGGCTTGGAATGAGCAGTTCTTC. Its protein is CASSDLAGAWNEQFF.

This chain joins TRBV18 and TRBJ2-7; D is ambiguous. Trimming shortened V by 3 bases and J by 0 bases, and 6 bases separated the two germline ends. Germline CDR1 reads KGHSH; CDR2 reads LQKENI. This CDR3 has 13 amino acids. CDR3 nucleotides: TGTGCCAGCTCACCCCCGGTCTCCTACGAGCAGTACTTC. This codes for CASSPPVSYEQYF.

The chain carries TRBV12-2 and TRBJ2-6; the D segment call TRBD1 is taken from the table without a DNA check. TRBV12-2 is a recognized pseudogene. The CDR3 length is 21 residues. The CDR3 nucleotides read TGTGCAAGTCGCTCTGCTACAGGGCCTCTTAAAATTCTTACTGGGGCCAACGTCCTGACTTTC. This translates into CASRSATGPLKILTGANVLTF.

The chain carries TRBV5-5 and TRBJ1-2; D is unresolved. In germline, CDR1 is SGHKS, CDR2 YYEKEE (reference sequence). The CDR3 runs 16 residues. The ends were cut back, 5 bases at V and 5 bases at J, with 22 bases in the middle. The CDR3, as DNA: TGTGCCAGCAGTTTAGATACGGGGATATTTCGGTATGGCTACACCTTC. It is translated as CASSLDTGIFRYGYTF.

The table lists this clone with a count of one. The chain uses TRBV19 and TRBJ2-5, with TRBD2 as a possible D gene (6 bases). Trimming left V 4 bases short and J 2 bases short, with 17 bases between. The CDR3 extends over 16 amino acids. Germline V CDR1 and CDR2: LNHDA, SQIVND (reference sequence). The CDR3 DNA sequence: TGTGCCAGTAGTAGGGGTTACGGGGGAGGACAAGAGACCCAGTACTTC. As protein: CASSRGYGGGQETQYF.

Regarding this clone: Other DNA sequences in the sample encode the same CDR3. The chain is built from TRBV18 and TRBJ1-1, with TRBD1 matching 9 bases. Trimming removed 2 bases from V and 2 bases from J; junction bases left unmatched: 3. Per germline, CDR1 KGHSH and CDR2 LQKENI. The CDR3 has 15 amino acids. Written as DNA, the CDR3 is TGTGCCAGCTCACCAGGACAGGGGACTAACACTGAAGCTTTCTTT. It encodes CASSPGQGTNTEAFF.

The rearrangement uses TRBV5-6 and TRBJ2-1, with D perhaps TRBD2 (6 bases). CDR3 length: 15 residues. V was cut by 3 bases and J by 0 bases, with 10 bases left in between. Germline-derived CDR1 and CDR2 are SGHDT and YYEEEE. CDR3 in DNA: TGTGCCAGCAGCTCCCTGGGGGGCTCCTACAATGAGCAGTTCTTC. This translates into CASSSLGGSYNEQFF.

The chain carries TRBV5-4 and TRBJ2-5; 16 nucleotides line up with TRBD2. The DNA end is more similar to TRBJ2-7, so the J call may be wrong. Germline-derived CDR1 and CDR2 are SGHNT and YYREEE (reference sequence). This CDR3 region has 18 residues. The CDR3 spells CASSHSGTSGRGSYEQYF. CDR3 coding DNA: TGTGCCAGCAGCCATTCCGGGACTAGCGGGAGGGGCTCCTACGAGCAGTACTTC.

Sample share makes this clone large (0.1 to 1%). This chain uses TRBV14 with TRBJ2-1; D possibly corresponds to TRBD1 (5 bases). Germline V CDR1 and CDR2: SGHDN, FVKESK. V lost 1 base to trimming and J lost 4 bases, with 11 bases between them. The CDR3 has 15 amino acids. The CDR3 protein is CASSQGGYTYNEQFF. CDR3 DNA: TGTGCCAGCAGCCAAGGGGGCTACACTTACAATGAGCAGTTCTTC.

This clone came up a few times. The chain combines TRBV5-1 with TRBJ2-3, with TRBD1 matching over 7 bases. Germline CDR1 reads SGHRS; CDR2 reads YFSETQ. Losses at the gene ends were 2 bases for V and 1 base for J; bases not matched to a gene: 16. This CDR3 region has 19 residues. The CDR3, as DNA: TGCGCCAGCAGCTTAAGACAGGGCACGACACAACTTCGCACAGATACGCAGTATTTT. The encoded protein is CASSLRQGTTQLRTDTQYF. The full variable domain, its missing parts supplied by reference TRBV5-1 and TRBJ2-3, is KAGVTQTPRYLIKTRGQQVTLSCSPISGHRSVSWYQQTPGQGLQFLFEYFSETQRNKGNFPGRFSGRQFSNSRSEMNVSTLELGDSALYLCASSLRQGTTQLRTDTQYFGPGTRLTVL.

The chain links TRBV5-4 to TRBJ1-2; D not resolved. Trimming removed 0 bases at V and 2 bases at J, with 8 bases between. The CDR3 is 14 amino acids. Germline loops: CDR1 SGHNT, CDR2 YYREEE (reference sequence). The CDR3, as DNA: TGTGCCAGCAGCTTGGACAAGAAAAACTATGGCTACACCTTC. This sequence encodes CASSLDKKNYGYTF.

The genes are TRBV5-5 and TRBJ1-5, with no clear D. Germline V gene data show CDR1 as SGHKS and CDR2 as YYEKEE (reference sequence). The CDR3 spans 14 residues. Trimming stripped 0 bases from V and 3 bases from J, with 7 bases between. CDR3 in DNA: TGTGCCAGCAGCTTGGACACCGCCAATCAGCCCCAGCATTTT. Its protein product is CASSLDTANQPQHF. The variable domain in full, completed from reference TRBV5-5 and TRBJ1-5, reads DAGVTQSPTHLIKTRGQQVTLRCSPISGHKSVSWYQQVLGQGPQFIFQYYEKEERGRGNFPDRFSARQFPNYSSELNVNALLLGDSALYLCASSLDTANQPQHFGDGTRLSIL.

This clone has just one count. CDR3 nucleotide sequence: TGTGCCAGCAGCGTAGCGGGGGCCGGAGAGACCCAGTACTTC. This translates into CASSVAGAGETQYF. V gene TRBV7-3 combines with J gene TRBJ2-5; 9 nucleotides agree with TRBD2. V lost 5 bases, J lost 4 bases, and 5 bases stayed unmatched. Germline V CDR1 and CDR2: SGHTA, FQGTGA. This CDR3 contains 14 residues.

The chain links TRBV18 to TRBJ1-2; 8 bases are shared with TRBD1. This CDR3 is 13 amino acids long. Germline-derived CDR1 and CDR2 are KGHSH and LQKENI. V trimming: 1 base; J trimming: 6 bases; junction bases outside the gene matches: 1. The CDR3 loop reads CASSPRGQDGYTF. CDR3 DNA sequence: TGTGCCAGCTCACCACGGGGACAGGATGGCTACACCTTC.

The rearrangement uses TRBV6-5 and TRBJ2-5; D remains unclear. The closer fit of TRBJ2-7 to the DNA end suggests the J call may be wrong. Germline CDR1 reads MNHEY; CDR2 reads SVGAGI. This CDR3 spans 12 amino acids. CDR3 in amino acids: CASSSPGYEQYF. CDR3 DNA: TGTGCCAGCAGTTCCCCAGGCTACGAGCAGTACTTC.

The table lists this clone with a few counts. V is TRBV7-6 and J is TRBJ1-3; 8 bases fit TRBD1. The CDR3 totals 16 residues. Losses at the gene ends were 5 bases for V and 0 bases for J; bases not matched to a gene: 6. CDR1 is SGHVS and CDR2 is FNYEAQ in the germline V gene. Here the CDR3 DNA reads TGTGCCAGCAGCAGCACAGGGGGAAGCTCTGGAAACACCATATATTTT. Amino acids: CASSSTGGSSGNTIYF. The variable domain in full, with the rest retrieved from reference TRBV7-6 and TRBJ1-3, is GAGVSQSPRYKVTKRGQDVALRCDPISGHVSLYWYRQALGQGPEFLTYFNYEAQQDKSGLPNDRFSAERPEGSISTLTIQRTEQRDSAMYRCASSSTGGSSGNTIYFGEGSWLTVV.

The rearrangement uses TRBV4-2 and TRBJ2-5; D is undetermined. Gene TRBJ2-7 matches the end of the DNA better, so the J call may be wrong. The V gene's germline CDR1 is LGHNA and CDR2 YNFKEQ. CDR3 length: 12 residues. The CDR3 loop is CASSQIPYEQYF. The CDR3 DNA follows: TGTGCCAGCAGCCAAATACCCTACGAGCAGTACTTC.